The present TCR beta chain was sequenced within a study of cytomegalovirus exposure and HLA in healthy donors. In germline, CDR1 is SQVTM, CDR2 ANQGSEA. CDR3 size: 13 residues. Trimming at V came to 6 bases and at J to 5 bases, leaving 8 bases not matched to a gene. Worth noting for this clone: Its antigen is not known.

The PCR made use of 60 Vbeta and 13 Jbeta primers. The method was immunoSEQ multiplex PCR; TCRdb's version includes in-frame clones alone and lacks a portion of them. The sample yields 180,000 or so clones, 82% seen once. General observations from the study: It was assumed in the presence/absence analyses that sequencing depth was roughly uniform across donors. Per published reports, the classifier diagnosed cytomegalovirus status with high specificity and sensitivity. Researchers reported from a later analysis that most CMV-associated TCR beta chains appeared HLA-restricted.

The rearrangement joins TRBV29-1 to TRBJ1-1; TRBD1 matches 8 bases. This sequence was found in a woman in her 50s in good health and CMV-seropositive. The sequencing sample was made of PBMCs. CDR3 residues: CSVRQGSGTEAFF. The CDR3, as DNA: TGCAGCGTCCGACAGGGGTCGGGAACTGAAGCTTTCTTT.